This T cell receptor beta chain derives from a study of blood T cells in healthy people across ages. CDR3 length equals 16 residues. Per the germline V gene, CDR1 is KGHDR and CDR2 is SFDVKD. V dropped 3 bases and J dropped 0 bases, with 11 bases sitting between them. This clonotype was observed a single time. Alongside a J-beta primer mix, a sample-barcoded 5' primer served in a second PCR lasting 7 to 11 cycles. A single record per CDR3 protein comes from TCRdb applying MiXCR to the 5' RACE reads. Among roughly 1,800,000 distinct CDR3 sequences listed, roughly 50% were seen once. The receptor comes from a woman aged 35 to 49 in good health. Material for sequencing was blood. The chain is built from TRBV24-1 and TRBJ2-1; no firm D call. The CDR3 is CATSDHSRSSYNEQFF. CDR3 DNA: TGTGCCACCAGTGATCATAGCAGAAGCTCCTACAATGAGCAGTTCTTC.